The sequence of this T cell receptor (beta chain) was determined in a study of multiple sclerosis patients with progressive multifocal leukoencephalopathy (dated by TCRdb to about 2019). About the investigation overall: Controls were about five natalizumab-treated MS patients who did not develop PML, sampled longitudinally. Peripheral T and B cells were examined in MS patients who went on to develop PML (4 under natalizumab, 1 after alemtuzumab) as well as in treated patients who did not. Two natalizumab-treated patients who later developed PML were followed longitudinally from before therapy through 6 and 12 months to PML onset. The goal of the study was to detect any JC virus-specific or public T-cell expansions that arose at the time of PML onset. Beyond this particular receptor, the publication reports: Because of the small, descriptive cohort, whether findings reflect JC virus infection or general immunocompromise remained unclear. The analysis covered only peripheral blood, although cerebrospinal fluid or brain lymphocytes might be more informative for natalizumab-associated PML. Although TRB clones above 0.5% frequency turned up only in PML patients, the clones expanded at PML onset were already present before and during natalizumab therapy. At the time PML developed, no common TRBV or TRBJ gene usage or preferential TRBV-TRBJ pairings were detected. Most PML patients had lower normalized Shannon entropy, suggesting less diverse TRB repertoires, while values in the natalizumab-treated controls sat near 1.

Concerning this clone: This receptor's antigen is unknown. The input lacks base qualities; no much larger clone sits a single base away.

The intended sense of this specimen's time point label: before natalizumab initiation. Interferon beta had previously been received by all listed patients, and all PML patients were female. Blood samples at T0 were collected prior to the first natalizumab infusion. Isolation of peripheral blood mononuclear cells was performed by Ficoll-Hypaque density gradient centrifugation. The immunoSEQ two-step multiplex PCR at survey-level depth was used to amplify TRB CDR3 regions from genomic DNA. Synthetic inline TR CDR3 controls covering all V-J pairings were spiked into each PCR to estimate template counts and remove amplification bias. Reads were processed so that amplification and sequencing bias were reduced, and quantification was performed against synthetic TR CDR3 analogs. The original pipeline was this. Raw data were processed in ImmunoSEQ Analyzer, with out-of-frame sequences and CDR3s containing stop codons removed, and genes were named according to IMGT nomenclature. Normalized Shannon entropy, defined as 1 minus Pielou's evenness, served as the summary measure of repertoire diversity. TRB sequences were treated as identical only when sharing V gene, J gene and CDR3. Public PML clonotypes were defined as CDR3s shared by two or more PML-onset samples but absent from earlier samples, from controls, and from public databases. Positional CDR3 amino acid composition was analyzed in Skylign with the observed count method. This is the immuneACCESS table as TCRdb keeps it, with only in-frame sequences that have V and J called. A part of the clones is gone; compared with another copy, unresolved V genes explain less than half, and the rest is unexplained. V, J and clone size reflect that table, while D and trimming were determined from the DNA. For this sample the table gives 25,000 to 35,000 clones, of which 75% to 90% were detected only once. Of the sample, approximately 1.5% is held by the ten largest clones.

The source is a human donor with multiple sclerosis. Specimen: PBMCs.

The CDR3 reads as follows: CASSLGIPRNGYTF. The base sequence is TGTGCCAGCAGCTTAGGTATCCCAAGGAATGGCTACACCTTC. The rearranged segments are TRBV7-2 and TRBJ1-2; no D gene call is confident. V loses 1 base, J loses 6 bases, and the germline ends lie 12 bases apart. From its cysteine to its phenylalanine, the CDR3 spans 14 amino acids. Solely the CDR3 DNA is kept, with 42 bases framed from the first base. According to the germline V gene, CDR1 reads SGHTA and CDR2 reads FQGNSA. The CDR3 plus the reference TRBV7-2 and TRBJ1-2 genes for the other parts give the full variable domain: GAGVSQSPSNKVTEKGKDVELRCDPISGHTALYWYRQSLGQGLEFLIYFQGNSAPDKSGLPSDRFSAERTGGSVSTLTIQRTQQEDSAVYLCASSLGIPRNGYTFGSGTRLTVV.